The 5 T cell receptor beta chains reported below all come from one sample, sequenced in a study of glioma-infiltrating T cells. The iRepertoire nested amplicon-rescue multiplex PCR amplified TCR alpha and beta CDR3s from RNA. One entry per CDR3 protein, called by TCRdb with MiXCR from the multiplex PCR reads. Among 90,000 or so distinct CDR3 sequences, roughly 40% were seen once, and the ten largest hold around two fifths. Sequenced input: glioma tissue, nonneoplastic brain tissue, or PBMCs (not recorded which). These receptors were taken from a human donor with low-grade glioma or glioblastoma, undergoing nonglioma brain surgery, or in good health (not recorded which).

This clonotype showed up many times. Written as DNA, the CDR3 is TGTGCCAGCAGTGGACTTCCCGTGCAGTATTTT. Translating gives CASSGLPVQYF. The chain carries TRBV2 and TRBJ2-3; D unclear. Germline V gene data show CDR1 as SNHLY and CDR2 as FYNNEI. CDR3 length: 11 amino acids. Deletions cut 4 bases from V and 11 bases from J, with 10 bases between.

In its sample, this clonotype was seen a few times. This may arise from a read error, as a much more abundant clone is one base away. This rearrangement joins TRBV7-2 to TRBJ2-5; the D gene could be TRBD1 or TRBD2 (5 bases each). Per the germline V gene, CDR1 is SGHTA and CDR2 is FQGNSA. The CDR3 spans 16 residues. The CDR3 sequence: CASSFIWGNVGENQYF. CDR3 nucleotides: TGTGCCAGCAGCTTTATATGGGGGAATGTAGGAGAGAACCAGTACTTC.

This clonotype occurred many times. The chain employs TRBV5-1 and TRBJ1-3; D unresolved. Germline values: CDR1 SGHRS, CDR2 YFSETQ. V lost 5 bases and J lost 1, with 10 bases in between. CDR3 length: 14 amino acids. The chain's CDR3 is CASSPLGSGNTIYF. The CDR3 region has the DNA TGCGCCAGCAGTCCCCTGGGGTCTGGAAACACCATATATTTT.

This clonotype has a single count. It may be a read error: a sequence one base away is much more abundant. V is TRBV18 and J is TRBJ1-1; D unclear. The CDR3 contains 14 residues. Per germline, CDR1 KGHSH and CDR2 LQKENI. CDR3 protein: CTSSPFGSNTEAFF. The CDR3 nucleotides read TGTACCAGCTCACCATTTGGCAGCAACACTGAAGCTTTCTTT.

This clonotype has ten or more counts. J is TRBJ2-7 and V is TRBV2, with D perhaps TRBD2 (5 bases). There are 16 residues in the CDR3. V was cut by 6 bases and J by 2 bases, with 20 bases left in between. Germline CDR1 is SNHLY and CDR2 is FYNNEI. DNA of the CDR3: TGTGCCAGCAGGGACGGCTCGGGGTTTGTTGCCTACGAGCAGTACTTC. Translating gives CASRDGSGFVAYEQYF.